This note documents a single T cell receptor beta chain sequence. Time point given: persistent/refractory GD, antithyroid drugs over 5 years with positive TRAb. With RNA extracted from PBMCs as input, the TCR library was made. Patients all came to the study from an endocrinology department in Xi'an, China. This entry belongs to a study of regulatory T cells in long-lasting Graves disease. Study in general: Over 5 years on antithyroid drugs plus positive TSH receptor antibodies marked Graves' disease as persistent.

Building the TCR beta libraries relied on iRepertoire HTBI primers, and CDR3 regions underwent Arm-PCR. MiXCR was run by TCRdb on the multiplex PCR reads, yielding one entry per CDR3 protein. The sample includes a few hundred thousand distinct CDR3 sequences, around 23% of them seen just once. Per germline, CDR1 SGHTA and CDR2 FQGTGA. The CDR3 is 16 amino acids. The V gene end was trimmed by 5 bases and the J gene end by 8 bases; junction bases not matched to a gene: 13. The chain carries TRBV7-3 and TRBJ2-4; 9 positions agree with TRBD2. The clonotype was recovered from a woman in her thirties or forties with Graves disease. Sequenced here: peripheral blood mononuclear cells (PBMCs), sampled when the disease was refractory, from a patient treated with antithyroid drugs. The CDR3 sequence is CASSPEASGMEYIQYF. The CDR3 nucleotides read TGTGCCAGCAGCCCCGAGGCTAGCGGGATGGAGTACATTCAGTACTTC. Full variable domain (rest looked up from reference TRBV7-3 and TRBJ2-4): GAGVSQTPSNKVTEKGKYVELRCDPISGHTALYWYRQSLGQGPEFLIYFQGTGAADDSGLPNDRFFAVRPEGSVSTLKIQRTERGDSAVYLCASSPEASGMEYIQYFGAGTRLSVL.